This is a list of T cell receptor beta chains from one sample in a study of blood T cell repertoires in COVID-19. Profiled with immunoSEQ multiplex PCR; TCRdb holds only in-frame clones, not every one. The table shows a few hundred thousand clones, with roughly 85% occurring only once. Sequencing was done on a sample of peripheral blood. These receptors were collected from a human donor in a cohort sampled during active COVID-19. Both conserved end residues are part of each CDR3. D genes are given only for firm matches. The size of a clone is reported for some rows only, either as once, few or many, or as a class for expanded clones.

d_call | j_call | v_call | clone_size | cdr3_aa | cdr3_nt
NA | TRBJ1-1 | TRBV7-9 | NA | CASSLRQNTEAFF | TGTGCCAGCAGCCTCCGACAGAACACTGAAGCTTTCTTT
TRBD2 | TRBJ2-1 | TRBV11-3 | NA | CASSLGRLAGGYNEQFF | TGTGCCAGCAGCTTAGGTCGACTAGCGGGGGGGTACAATGAGCAGTTCTTC
NA | TRBJ2-4 | TRBV12-5 | NA | CASGKFELRDIQYF | TGTGCTAGTGGAAAATTTGAACTACGGGACATTCAGTACTTC
NA | TRBJ1-2 | TRBV7-9 | once | CASSLLAGSNYGYTF | TGTGCCAGCAGCTTATTGGCGGGGTCTAACTATGGCTACACCTTC
NA | TRBJ2-2 | TRBV18 | NA | CASSRDKGELFF | TGTGCCAGCTCCAGAGACAAAGGGGAGCTGTTTTTT
NA | TRBJ1-1 | TRBV12-5 | NA | CASLFQGMNTEAFF | TGTGCTAGCTTGTTTCAGGGGATGAACACTGAAGCTTTCTTT
NA | TRBJ2-7 | TRBV4-1 | NA | CASSQAVIREELYF | TGCGCCAGCAGCCAAGCAGTGATCCGAGAGGAGCTCTACTTC
TRBD1 | TRBJ1-2 | TRBV24-1 | NA | CATSVATGGSLGYTF | TGTGCCACCAGTGTTGCGACAGGGGGATCGCTTGGCTACACCTTC
NA | TRBJ1-1 | TRBV27 | NA | CASSLRGIAEAFF | TGTGCCAGCAGTTTACGGGGTATCGCTGAAGCTTTCTTT
TRBD2 | TRBJ2-3 | TRBV5-1 | once | CASSRQTSGVFQSTDTQYF | TGCGCCAGCAGCAGACAAACTAGCGGGGTCTTCCAAAGTACAGATACGCAGTATTTT
NA | TRBJ1-5 | TRBV12-3/TRBV12-4 | NA | CASSSSGASPQHF | TGTGCCAGCAGTTCCTCAGGGGCTTCGCCCCAGCATTTT
TRBD2 | TRBJ2-1 | TRBV2 | NA | CASSAGLASYNEQFF | TGTGCCAGCAGTGCGGGACTAGCCTCCTACAATGAGCAGTTCTTC
NA | TRBJ2-7 | TRBV7-8 | few | CASSLNWGQISYEQYF | TGTGCCAGCAGCTTAAATTGGGGGCAGATCTCCTACGAGCAGTACTTC